Reported below is one T cell receptor beta chain. This sample is part of a study of blood T cell repertoires in COVID-19. Study in general: Acute and convalescent COVID-19 samples came from the United States, Italy and Spain.

V lost 0 bases and J lost 8, with 20 bases in between. The CDR3 length is 17 residues. The V gene's germline CDR1 is KGHSH and CDR2 LQKENI. Authors' methods: Amplifying reference gene primers gave estimates of nucleated cell counts. Clones were read by immunoSEQ multiplex PCR, and TCRdb kept only the in-frame ones, dropping some. V and J calls and clone size are given by that table; D and trimming were obtained from the DNA. The data hold around 380,000 clones, with over 75% observed a single time. Assignment of participants to cohorts was predicated upon participant-reported clinical history. V and J are TRBV18 and TRBJ1-3, with no clear D. Sequencing input: PBMCs or T cells enriched from blood (not recorded which). This receptor was taken from a man aged 25 to 40 who had recovered from COVID-19. CDR3 in amino acids: CASSPPTGLGIGDTIYF. The CDR3 nucleotides are TGTGCCAGCTCACCACCCACTGGGCTCGGTATCGGGGACACCATATATTTT.